The 29 T cell receptor beta chains given below trace back to one sample, sequenced in a study of spatial heterogeneity in lung cancer. TCRdb reanalysed the 5' RACE reads using MiXCR and keeps one entry per CDR3 protein. The profile shows some 100,000 distinct CDR3 sequences, roughly 12% of them singletons. Time point of the sample: sample taken at primary tumor resection. The sequenced material consisted of unsorted whole RNA from tumor, nontumor lung or frozen PBMC. The source was PBMCs, collected at surgery. The receptors derive from a male donor with early-stage non-small cell lung cancer.

J is TRBJ2-7 and V is TRBV23-1; 7 positions agree with TRBD1. TRBV23-1 is known as an ORF, though its function is uncertain. The CDR3 is made up of 14 amino acids. V dropped 4 bases and J dropped 2; count of bases not matched to a gene: 5. This CDR3 is CASSRPGQAYEQYF. The CDR3 nucleotides read TGCGCCAGCAGTCGGCCCGGACAGGCCTACGAGCAGTACTTC.

The CDR3 DNA reads as TGCAGCGTCGCCGGGACTAGCGGGAGTGGTACGCAGTATTTT. It yields the protein CSVAGTSGSGTQYF. This sequence joins TRBV29-1 and TRBJ2-3, with 14 bases aligning to TRBD2. Germline CDR1 is SQVTM and CDR2 is ANQGSEA. CDR3 length: 14 amino acids. The junction had 7 bases not matched to a gene; V was cut back by 6 bases and J by 8 bases.

Only a few counts were recorded for this clonotype. V and J are TRBV5-5 and TRBJ2-5; 8 positions match TRBD2. V lost 4 bases, J lost 4 bases, and 9 bases stayed unmatched. This CDR3 contains 15 residues. The germline V gene encodes CDR1 SGHKS and CDR2 YYEKEE (reference sequence). CDR3 coding DNA: TGTGCCAGCAGCCCGGGGGGGCAGGGGAGAGAGACCCAGTACTTC. Protein product: CASSPGGQGRETQYF.

This clonotype has more than one count but fewer than ten. This chain uses TRBV28 with TRBJ2-7; D is tentatively TRBD1 or TRBD2 (5 bases each). The CDR3 is 13 amino acids. Trimming took off 7 bases at V and 6 bases at J, with 16 bases between the two ends. Germline CDR1 is MDHEN and CDR2 is SYDVKM. The CDR3 loop is CASISGDLGEQYF. CDR3 bases: TGTGCCAGCATCTCCGGGGACCTGGGCGAGCAGTACTTC.

This clonotype was counted only a few times. The chain couples TRBV4-3 to TRBJ2-1; D remains unclear. The germline V gene encodes CDR1 LGHNA and CDR2 YSLEER. The CDR3 has 19 residues. V lost 4 bases and J 3 bases, leaving 25 bases between the germline ends. CDR3 DNA sequence: TGCGCCAGCAGCCCTTATGAAGTGGCCAGACCCACAAACTACAATGAGCAGTTCTTC. It is translated as CASSPYEVARPTNYNEQFF.

The chain recombines TRBV4-1 with TRBJ2-5; 7 nucleotides agree with TRBD1. Germline CDR1 is MGHRA and CDR2 is YSYEKL. J was trimmed by 5 bases and V by 0 bases; bases with no gene match: 12. CDR3 length: 17 residues. CDR3 sequence: CASSQDIGPGGPETQYF. DNA of the CDR3: TGCGCCAGCAGCCAAGATATAGGGCCAGGGGGTCCGGAGACCCAGTACTTC.

This chain connects TRBV20-1 to TRBJ2-2, with D possibly being TRBD1 (5 bases). This CDR3 comprises 13 residues. Germline CDR1 DFQATT, CDR2 SNEGSKA (reference sequence). The V and J ends lost 3 bases and 6 bases respectively, with 11 bases between them. As DNA, the CDR3 is TGCAGTGCTAGTAGACAGCCAGCCGGGGAGCTGTTTTTT. This sequence encodes CSASRQPAGELFF.

The chain joins TRBV28 to TRBJ2-7, with 9 bases matching TRBD1. The CDR3 loop spans 16 amino acids. With V trimmed by 6 bases and J by 0 bases, 9 bases remained unmatched. The germline V gene encodes CDR1 MDHEN and CDR2 SYDVKM. The CDR3 DNA follows: TGTGCCAGCAGATCTACGGGACAGGGAAGCTCCTACGAGCAGTACTTC. Its translation: CASRSTGQGSSYEQYF.

The chain has TRBV6-2 or TRBV6-3 and TRBJ2-7; 9 positions agree with TRBD1. Germline V gene lookup returns CDR1 MNHEY and CDR2 SVGEGT. The J segment lost 6 bases and the V segment lost 0 bases, leaving 9 bases of the junction unmatched. This CDR3 region has 16 residues. The CDR3 here is CASSYSPGQGPSEQYF. In nucleotides, the CDR3 is TGTGCCAGCAGTTACTCGCCGGGACAGGGCCCCAGCGAGCAGTACTTC.

The chain couples TRBV7-2 to TRBJ2-3, with D perhaps given as TRBD1 or TRBD2 (5 bases each). Germline values: CDR1 SGHTA, CDR2 FQGNSA. V lost 1 base to trimming and J lost 0 bases, with 14 bases between them. This CDR3 contains 17 residues. Here the CDR3 DNA reads TGTGCCAGCAGCTTAGTTTTCGGGGCGCCCAGCACAGATACGCAGTATTTT. This translates into CASSLVFGAPSTDTQYF.

In this sample, this clonotype turned up a few times. The rearrangement joins TRBV29-1 to TRBJ2-1, with D perhaps matching TRBD1 (6 bases). In germline, CDR1 is SQVTM, CDR2 ANQGSEA. The CDR3 loop spans 12 amino acids. Trimming pared 4 bases from V and 4 bases from J, leaving 8 bases between. The CDR3 DNA reads as TGCAGCGTTGGAACAGGGTACAATGAGCAGTTCTTC. As protein: CSVGTGYNEQFF.

This clonotype showed up just a few times. The chain uses TRBV20-1 and TRBJ1-4; D gene unclear. V was trimmed by 2 bases and J by 2 bases, leaving 3 bases between them. Germline V CDR1 and CDR2: DFQATT, SNEGSKA (reference sequence). The CDR3 extends over 12 amino acids. In DNA, the CDR3 is TGCAGTGCTAGATGGACTAATGAAAAACTGTTTTTT. Encoded protein: CSARWTNEKLFF.

The rearrangement joins TRBV20-1 to TRBJ2-1, with TRBD2 matching 7 bases. Germline V CDR1 and CDR2: DFQATT, SNEGSKA (reference sequence). The J segment lost 1 base and the V segment lost 2 bases, leaving 5 bases of the junction unmatched. This CDR3 is built from 15 residues. CDR3 in DNA: TGCAGTGCTAGACGTAGCGGGTATTCCTACAATGAGCAGTTCTTC. Translated, it gives CSARRSGYSYNEQFF.

This clonotype was counted between two and nine times. The chain uses TRBV7-2 and TRBJ1-5; D remains ambiguous. The CDR3 loop spans 14 amino acids. Trimming stripped 5 bases from V and 2 bases from J, with 10 bases between. CDR1 is SGHTA and CDR2 is FQGNSA in the germline V gene. CDR3 region: CASSQENRNQPQHF. Here the CDR3 DNA reads TGTGCCAGCAGCCAAGAAAACCGCAATCAGCCCCAGCATTTT.

This clonotype was observed many times. The rearrangement uses TRBV6-5 and TRBJ1-2; no firm D call. Germline assignment: CDR1 MNHEY and CDR2 SVGAGI. The CDR3 length is 13 residues. V was trimmed by 0 bases and J by 6 bases, leaving 8 bases between them. DNA of the CDR3: TGTGCCAGCAGTTACTCCAGTCTAAATGGCTACACCTTC. It codes for CASSYSSLNGYTF.

CDR3 protein: CASSTTRGRDQPQHF. CDR3 nucleotide sequence: TGTGCCAGTAGTACTACCAGGGGGCGCGATCAGCCCCAGCATTTT. The chain uses TRBV19 and TRBJ1-5; TRBD1 matches at 8 bases. Germline trimming cut 4 bases from V and 5 bases from J; bases unmatched to any gene: 7. The CDR3 sequence is 15 residues long. Germline values: CDR1 LNHDA, CDR2 SQIVND (reference sequence).

The rearrangement uses TRBV24-1 and TRBJ2-5; the D is unclear. The V end lost 1 base, the J end lost 1 base, and 6 bases lay between the germline ends. Per the germline V gene, CDR1 is KGHDR and CDR2 is SFDVKD. This CDR3 spans 14 amino acids. The CDR3 nucleotides read TGTGCCACCAGTGATTTTGTCAGCCAAGAGACCCAGTACTTC. Residues: CATSDFVSQETQYF.

The rearrangement uses TRBV20-1 and TRBJ2-2; possibly TRBD2 for D (6 bases). Looked up from germline, CDR1 is DFQATT and CDR2 is SNEGSKA (reference sequence). This CDR3 spans 14 amino acids. Trimming removed 0 bases at V and 9 bases at J, with 14 bases between. The CDR3 DNA reads as TGCAGTGCTAGAGAAGCCCGGAGGGCCCGGGAGCTGTTTTTT. Encoded protein: CSAREARRARELFF.

This clonotype was recorded a few times. This chain joins TRBV27 and TRBJ2-3; possible D gene TRBD2, 6 bases. Germline CDR1 and CDR2: MNHEY and SMNVEV (reference sequence). The V end was cut by 6 bases, the J end by 5 bases, with 15 bases between. The CDR3 is 14 amino acids. The chain's CDR3 is CASRKMGLLDTQYF. The CDR3 coding sequence is TGTGCCAGCAGGAAAATGGGACTTTTAGATACGCAGTATTTT.

Remarks on this clonotype: The junction differs from germline at one of its ends, possibly a read error. The chain carries TRBV7-7 and TRBJ2-1, with no clear D. CDR1 and CDR2 from the germline V gene are SSHAT and FNYEAQ (reference sequence). CDR3 size: 15 residues. For the CDR3, the DNA is TGTGCTAGCAGCTTAGCCCTAGGGTCCTACAATGAGCAGTTCTTC. It codes for CASSLALGSYNEQFF.

As regards this clonotype: A junction boundary mismatches the germline segment, possibly from a read error. As DNA, the CDR3 is TGTACCAGCAGGGGAACCGGGACAGGGGGCAGTCAGAACACTGAAGCTTTCTTT. Translated, it gives CTSRGTGTGGSQNTEAFF. The chain combines TRBV12-3 or TRBV12-4 with TRBJ1-1; 12 bases align to TRBD1. The CDR3 spans 18 residues.

This clonotype showed up many times. The V gene is TRBV5-5, the J gene TRBJ2-5; D is perhaps TRBD1 (6 bases). CDR1 is SGHKS, CDR2 YYEKEE, per germline (reference sequence). Trimming cost V 2 bases and J 2 bases, with 19 bases left between them. The CDR3 loop spans 17 amino acids. The CDR3 region is CASSFTGEWGPQETQYF. CDR3 coding DNA: TGTGCCAGCAGCTTCACTGGAGAGTGGGGGCCTCAAGAGACCCAGTACTTC.

The sample holds many counts of this clonotype. The chain couples TRBV7-2 to TRBJ1-1; D ambiguous. Trimming removed 0 bases at V and 4 bases at J, with 12 bases between. The CDR3 spans 15 residues. CDR1 and CDR2 (germline): SGHTA, FQGNSA. This CDR3 is CASSLARGVGTEAFF. The CDR3 DNA is TGTGCCAGCAGCTTAGCGCGTGGGGTTGGCACTGAAGCTTTCTTT.

In its sample, this clonotype was seen once. The chain has TRBV20-1 and TRBJ2-3, with TRBD2 matching 10 bases. The V and J ends lost 1 base and 0 bases, in that order; junction bases with no gene match: 22. The CDR3 is 22 amino acids. CDR1 is DFQATT, CDR2 SNEGSKA, per germline (reference sequence). CDR3 region: CSARGQGVHFSGGRVSTDTQYF. CDR3 nucleotide sequence: TGCAGTGCTAGAGGGCAAGGCGTGCATTTTAGCGGGGGGAGGGTGAGCACAGATACGCAGTATTTT.

This clonotype was picked up a small number of times. The chain links TRBV4-3 to TRBJ2-1; 14 bases match TRBD2. V lost 3 bases to trimming and J lost 6 bases; unmatched junction nucleotides: 13. Germline CDR1 LGHNA, CDR2 YSLEER. The CDR3 length is 19 residues. The CDR3 region is CASSQAGTSGRGVSNEQFF. The CDR3 DNA is TGCGCCAGCAGCCAGGCCGGGACTAGCGGGAGAGGGGTTTCCAATGAGCAGTTCTTC.

The CDR3 loop reads CASSPQTGSDTQYF. CDR3 nucleotides: TGTGCCAGCAGCCCACAGACAGGTTCAGATACGCAGTATTTT. The chain uses TRBV7-2 and TRBJ2-3; weak D call: TRBD1 (6 bases). CDR1 and CDR2 (germline): SGHTA, FQGNSA. V lost 5 bases and J lost 4, with 13 bases in between. The CDR3 contains 14 residues.

This clonotype showed up many times. This chain links TRBV14 with TRBJ2-7; no clear D gene. There are 13 residues in the CDR3. Deletions cut 0 bases from V and 4 bases from J, with 7 bases between. Looked up from germline, CDR1 is SGHDN and CDR2 is FVKESK. CDR3 in DNA: TGTGCCAGCAGCCAAGATTCCGAGTACGAGCAGTACTTC. Its translation: CASSQDSEYEQYF.

This clonotype was recorded at least ten times. The V gene is TRBV3-1, the J gene TRBJ2-7, with TRBD2 matching over 14 bases. From germline, CDR1 is LGHDT and CDR2 YNNKEL (reference sequence). V gave up 4 bases and J gave up 5 bases; unmatched junction bases: 4. There are 15 residues in the CDR3. The CDR3 sequence is CASSRLAGGMDEQYF. In nucleotides, the CDR3 is TGTGCCAGCAGCCGACTAGCGGGAGGGATGGACGAGCAGTACTTC.

This clonotype was counted only a few times. V usage is TRBV20-1 and J usage is TRBJ2-1; 13 bases are a match to TRBD2. The CDR3 consists of 17 residues. Germline CDR1 and CDR2: DFQATT and SNEGSKA (reference sequence). J gave up 4 bases and V 8 bases, and 14 bases lay outside the gene matches. The CDR3 DNA sequence: TGCAGTCCTTCTGGGACTAGCGGGGAAAAATCGTACAATGAGCAGTTCTTC. Amino acid sequence: CSPSGTSGEKSYNEQFF.